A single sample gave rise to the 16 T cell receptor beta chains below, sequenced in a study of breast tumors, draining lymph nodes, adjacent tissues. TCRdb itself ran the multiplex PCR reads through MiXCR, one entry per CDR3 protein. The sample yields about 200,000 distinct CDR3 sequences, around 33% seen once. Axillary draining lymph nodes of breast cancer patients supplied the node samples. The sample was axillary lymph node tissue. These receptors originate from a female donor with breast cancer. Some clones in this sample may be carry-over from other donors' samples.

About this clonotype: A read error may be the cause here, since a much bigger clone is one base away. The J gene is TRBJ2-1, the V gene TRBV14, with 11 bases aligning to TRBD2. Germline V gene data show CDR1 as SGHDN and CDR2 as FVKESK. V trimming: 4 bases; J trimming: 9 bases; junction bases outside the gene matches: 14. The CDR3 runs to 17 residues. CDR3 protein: CASSPIRGTSGDTEQFF. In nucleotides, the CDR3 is TGTGCCAGCAGCCCAATTAGGGGGACTAGCGGAGACACTGAGCAGTTCTTC.

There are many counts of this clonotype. The chain's CDR3 is CASSQSSYEQYF. The CDR3 DNA reads TGTGCCAGCAGCCAGAGCTCCTACGAGCAGTACTTC. The chain employs TRBV12-3 or TRBV12-4 and TRBJ2-7; D is uncertain. The V and J ends lost 6 bases and 0 bases respectively, with 6 bases between them. This CDR3 region has 12 residues.

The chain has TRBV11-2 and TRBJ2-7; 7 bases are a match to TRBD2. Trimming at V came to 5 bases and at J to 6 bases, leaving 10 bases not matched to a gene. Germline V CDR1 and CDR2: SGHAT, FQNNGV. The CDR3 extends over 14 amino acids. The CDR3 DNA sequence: TGTGCCAGCAGCCCCAGGGCGGGAGCAAGCGAGCAGTACTTC. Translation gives CASSPRAGASEQYF.

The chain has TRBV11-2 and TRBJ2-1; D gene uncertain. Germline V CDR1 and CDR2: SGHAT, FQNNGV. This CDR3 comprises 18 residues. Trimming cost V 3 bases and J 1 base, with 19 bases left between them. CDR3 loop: CASSLALLAGLSYNEQFF. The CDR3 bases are TGTGCCAGCAGCTTGGCGCTCCTGGCCGGGCTTTCCTACAATGAGCAGTTCTTC.

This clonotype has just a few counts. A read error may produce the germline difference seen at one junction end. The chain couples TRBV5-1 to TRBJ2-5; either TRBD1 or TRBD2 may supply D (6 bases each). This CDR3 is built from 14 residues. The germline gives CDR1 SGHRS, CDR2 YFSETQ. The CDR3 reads CASSAAGGQKTQYF. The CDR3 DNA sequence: TGCGCCAGCAGCGCCGCCGGGGGCCAAAAGACCCAGTACTTC.

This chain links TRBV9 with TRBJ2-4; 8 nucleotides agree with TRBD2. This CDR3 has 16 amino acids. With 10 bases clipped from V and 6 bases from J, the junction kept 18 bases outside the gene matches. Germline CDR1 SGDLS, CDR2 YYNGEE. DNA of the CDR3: TGTGCCTGGAGCGGAGCGGGGGCAATAGCAGGAAACATTCAGTACTTC. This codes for CAWSGAGAIAGNIQYF. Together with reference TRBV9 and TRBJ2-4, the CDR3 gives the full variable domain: DSGVTQTPKHLITATGQRVTLRCSPRSGDLSVYWYQQSLDQGLQFLIQYYNGEERAKGNILERFSAQQFPDLHSELNLSSLELGDSALYFCAWSGAGAIAGNIQYFGAGTRLSVL.

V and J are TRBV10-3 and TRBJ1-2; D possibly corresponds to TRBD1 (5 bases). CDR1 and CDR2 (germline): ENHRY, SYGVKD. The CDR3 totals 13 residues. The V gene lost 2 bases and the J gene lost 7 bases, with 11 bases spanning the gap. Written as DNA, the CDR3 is TGTGCCATCAGTGAGGCACAGGCGCGTGGCTACACCTTC. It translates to CAISEAQARGYTF.

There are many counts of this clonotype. The chain's CDR3 is CASSLEQRGEKLFF. CDR3 sequence (DNA): TGTGCCAGCAGCTTAGAACAGAGAGGCGAAAAACTGTTTTTT. The V gene is TRBV7-6, the J gene TRBJ1-4; D uncertain. The CDR3 length is 14 residues. The germline V gene has CDR1 SGHVS and CDR2 FNYEAQ. The germline V and J ends were trimmed by 1 base and 8 bases, with 11 bases remaining between them.

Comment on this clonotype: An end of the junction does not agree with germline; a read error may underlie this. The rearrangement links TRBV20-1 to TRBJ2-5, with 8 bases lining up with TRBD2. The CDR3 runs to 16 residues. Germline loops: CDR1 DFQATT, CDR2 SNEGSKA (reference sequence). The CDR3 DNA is TGCAGTGCTACCCCCGGGGGGGAGTGGGCCCAAGGGACCCAGTACTTC. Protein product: CSATPGGEWAQGTQYF.

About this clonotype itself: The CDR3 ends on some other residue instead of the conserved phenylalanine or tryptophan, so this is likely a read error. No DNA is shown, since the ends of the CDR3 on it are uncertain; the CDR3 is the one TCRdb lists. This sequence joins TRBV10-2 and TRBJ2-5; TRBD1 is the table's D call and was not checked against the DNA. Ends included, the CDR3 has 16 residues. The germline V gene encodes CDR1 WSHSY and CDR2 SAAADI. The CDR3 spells CASGLELSNYGYTLGS.

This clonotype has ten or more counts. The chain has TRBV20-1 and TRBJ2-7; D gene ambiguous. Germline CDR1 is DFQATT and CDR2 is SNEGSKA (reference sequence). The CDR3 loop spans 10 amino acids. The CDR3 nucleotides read TGCAGCGCCCCAAGGGACGAGCAGTACTTC. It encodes CSAPRDEQYF.

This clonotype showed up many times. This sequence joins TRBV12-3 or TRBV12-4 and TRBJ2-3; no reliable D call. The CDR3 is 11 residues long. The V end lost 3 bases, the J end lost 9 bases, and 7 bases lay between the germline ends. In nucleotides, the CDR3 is TGTGCCAGCAGTTTCGAGAGGACGCAGTATTTT. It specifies CASSFERTQYF.

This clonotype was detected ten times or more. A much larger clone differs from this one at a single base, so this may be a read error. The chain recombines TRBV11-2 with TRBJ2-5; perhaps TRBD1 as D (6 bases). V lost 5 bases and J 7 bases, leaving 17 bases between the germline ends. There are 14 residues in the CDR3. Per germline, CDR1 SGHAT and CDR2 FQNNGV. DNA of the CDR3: TGTGCCAGCAGCAAGCTTCCAGGGGTGGGGACCCAGTACTTC. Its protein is CASSKLPGVGTQYF.

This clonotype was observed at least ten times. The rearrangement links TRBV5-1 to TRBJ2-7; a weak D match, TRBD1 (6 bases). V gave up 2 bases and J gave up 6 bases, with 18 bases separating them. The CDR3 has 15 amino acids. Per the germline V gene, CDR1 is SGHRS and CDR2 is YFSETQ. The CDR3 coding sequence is TGCGCCAGCAGCTTAGTCCCACAGGGAATAGGCGAGCAGTACTTC. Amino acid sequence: CASSLVPQGIGEQYF.

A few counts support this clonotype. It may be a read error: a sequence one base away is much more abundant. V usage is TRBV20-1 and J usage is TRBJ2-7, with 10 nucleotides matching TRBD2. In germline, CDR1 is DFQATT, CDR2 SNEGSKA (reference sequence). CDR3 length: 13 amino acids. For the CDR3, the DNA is TGCCGTGGGGTAGCGGGAGGCTCCTACGAGCAGTACTTC. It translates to CRGVAGGSYEQYF.

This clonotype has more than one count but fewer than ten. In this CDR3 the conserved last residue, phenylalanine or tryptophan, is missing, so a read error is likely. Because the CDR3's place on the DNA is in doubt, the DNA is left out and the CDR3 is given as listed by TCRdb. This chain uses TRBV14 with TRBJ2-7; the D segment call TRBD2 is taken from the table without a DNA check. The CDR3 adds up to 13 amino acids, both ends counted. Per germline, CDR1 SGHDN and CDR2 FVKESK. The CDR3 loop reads CASSQVLAGMPYS.